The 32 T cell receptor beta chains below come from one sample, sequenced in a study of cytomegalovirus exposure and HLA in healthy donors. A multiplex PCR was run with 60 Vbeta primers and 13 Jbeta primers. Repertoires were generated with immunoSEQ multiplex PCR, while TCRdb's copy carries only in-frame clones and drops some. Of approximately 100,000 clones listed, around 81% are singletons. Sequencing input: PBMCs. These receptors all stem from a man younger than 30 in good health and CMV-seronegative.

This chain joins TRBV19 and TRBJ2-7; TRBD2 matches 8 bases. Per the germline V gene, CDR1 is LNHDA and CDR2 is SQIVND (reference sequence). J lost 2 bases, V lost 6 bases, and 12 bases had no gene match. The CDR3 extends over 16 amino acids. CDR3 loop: CASSREGLYPTYEQYF. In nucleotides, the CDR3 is TGTGCCAGTAGCCGGGAGGGCCTCTACCCCACCTACGAGCAGTACTTC.

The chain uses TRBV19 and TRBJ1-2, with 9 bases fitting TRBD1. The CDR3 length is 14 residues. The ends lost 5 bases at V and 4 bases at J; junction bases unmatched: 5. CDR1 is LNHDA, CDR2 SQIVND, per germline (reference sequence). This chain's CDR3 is CASSSDRGSYGYTF. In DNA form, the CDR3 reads TGTGCCAGTAGTTCGGACAGGGGATCCTATGGCTACACCTTC. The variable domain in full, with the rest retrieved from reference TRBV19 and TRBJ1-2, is DGGITQSPKYLFRKEGQNVTLSCEQNLNHDAMYWYRQDPGQGLRLIYYSQIVNDFQKGDIAEGYSVSREKKESFPLTVTSAQKNPTAFYLCASSSDRGSYGYTFGSGTRLTVV.

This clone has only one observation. The CDR3 loop reads CASSASAGAEAFF. Written as DNA, the CDR3 is TGTGCCAGCAGCGCCTCTGCGGGGGCTGAAGCTTTCTTT. This rearrangement joins TRBV9 to TRBJ1-1; D is perhaps TRBD1 (5 bases). V lost 3 bases and J 6 bases, leaving 12 bases between the germline ends. The germline gives CDR1 SGDLS, CDR2 YYNGEE. This CDR3 comprises 13 residues.

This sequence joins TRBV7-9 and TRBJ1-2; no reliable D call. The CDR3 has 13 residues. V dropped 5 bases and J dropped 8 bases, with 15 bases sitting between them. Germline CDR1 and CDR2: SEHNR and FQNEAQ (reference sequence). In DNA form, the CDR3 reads TGTGCCAGCAGCGCCAAGGCGGGGAGCGGCTACACCTTC. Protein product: CASSAKAGSGYTF. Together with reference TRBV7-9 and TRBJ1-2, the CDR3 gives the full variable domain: DTGVSQNPRHKITKRGQNVTFRCDPISEHNRLYWYRQTLGQGPEFLTYFQNEAQLEKSRLLSDRFSAERPKGSFSTLEIQRTEQGDSAMYLCASSAKAGSGYTFGSGTRLTVV.

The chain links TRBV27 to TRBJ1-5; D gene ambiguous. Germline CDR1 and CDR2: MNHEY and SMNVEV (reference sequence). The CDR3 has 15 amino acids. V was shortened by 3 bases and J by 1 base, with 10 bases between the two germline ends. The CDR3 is CASSLYSRSNQPQHF. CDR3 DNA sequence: TGTGCCAGCAGTTTGTACAGTCGGAGCAATCAGCCCCAGCATTTT.

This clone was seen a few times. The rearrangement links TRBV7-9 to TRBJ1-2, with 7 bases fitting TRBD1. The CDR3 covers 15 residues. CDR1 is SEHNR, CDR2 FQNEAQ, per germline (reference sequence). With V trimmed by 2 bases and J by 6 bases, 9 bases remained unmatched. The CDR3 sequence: CASSLRGQSNDGYTF. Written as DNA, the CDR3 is TGTGCCAGCAGCTTAAGGGGGCAATCAAACGATGGCTACACCTTC.

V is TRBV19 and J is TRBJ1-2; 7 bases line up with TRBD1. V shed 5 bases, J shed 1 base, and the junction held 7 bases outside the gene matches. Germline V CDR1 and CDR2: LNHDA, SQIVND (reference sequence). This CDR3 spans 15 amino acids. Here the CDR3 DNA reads TGTGCCAGTAGTGTCGCGACAGGGAGTAACTATGGCTACACCTTC. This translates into CASSVATGSNYGYTF.

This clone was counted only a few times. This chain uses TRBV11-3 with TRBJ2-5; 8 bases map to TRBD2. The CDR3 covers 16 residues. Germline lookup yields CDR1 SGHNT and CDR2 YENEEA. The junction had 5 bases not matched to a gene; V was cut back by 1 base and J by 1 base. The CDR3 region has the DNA TGTGCCAGCAGCTTAGGTCTAGCGGGTACCCAAGAGACCCAGTACTTC. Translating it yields CASSLGLAGTQETQYF.

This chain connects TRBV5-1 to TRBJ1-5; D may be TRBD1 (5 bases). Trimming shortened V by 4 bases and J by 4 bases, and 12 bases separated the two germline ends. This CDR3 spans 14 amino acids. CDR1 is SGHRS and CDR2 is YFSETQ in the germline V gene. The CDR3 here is CASSPDGGNQPQHF. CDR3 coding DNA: TGCGCCAGCAGCCCGGACGGGGGTAATCAGCCCCAGCATTTT.

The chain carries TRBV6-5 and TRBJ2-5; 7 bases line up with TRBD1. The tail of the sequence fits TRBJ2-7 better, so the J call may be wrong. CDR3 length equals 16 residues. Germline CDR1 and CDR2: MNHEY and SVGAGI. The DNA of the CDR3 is TGTGCCAGCAGTTATACGGGACAGACTTATTCCTACGAGCAGTACTTC. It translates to CASSYTGQTYSYEQYF.

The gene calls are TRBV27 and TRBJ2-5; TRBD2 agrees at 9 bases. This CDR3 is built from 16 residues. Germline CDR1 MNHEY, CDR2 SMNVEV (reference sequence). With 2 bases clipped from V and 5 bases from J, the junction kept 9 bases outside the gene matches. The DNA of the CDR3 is TGTGCCAGCAGTTTAAGGTTGGCGGGGGGGCCGGAGACCCAGTACTTC. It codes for CASSLRLAGGPETQYF.

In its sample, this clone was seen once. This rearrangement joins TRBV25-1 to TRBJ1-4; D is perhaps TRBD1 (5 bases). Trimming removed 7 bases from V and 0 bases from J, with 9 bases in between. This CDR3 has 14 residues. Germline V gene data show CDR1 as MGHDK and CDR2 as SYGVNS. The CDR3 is CASTPTATNEKLFF. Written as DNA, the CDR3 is TGTGCCAGCACCCCGACAGCAACTAATGAAAAACTGTTTTTT. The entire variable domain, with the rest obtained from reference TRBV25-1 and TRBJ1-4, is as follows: EADIYQTPRYLVIGTGKKITLECSQTMGHDKMYWYQQDPGMELHLIHYSYGVNSTEKGDLSSESTVSRIRTEHFPLTLESARPSHTSQYLCASTPTATNEKLFFGSGTQLSVL.

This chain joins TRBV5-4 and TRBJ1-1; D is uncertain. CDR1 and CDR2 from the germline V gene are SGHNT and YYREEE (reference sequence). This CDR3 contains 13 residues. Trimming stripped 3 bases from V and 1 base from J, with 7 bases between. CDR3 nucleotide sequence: TGTGCCAGCAGCTCCCGGGGGAACACTGAAGCTTTCTTT. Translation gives CASSSRGNTEAFF.

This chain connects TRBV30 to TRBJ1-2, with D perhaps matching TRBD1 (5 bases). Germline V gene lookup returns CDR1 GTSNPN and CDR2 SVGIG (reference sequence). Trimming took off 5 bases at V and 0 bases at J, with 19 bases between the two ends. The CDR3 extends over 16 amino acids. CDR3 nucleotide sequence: TGTGCCTGGGCCGCGGGCTCCGGGGGAGCTAACTATGGCTACACCTTC. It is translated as CAWAAGSGGANYGYTF.

The DNA of the CDR3 is TGTGCCAGCAGCGTGGTCCAGGGCAAAACGGGCACTGAAGCTTTCTTT. It encodes CASSVVQGKTGTEAFF. V usage is TRBV9 and J usage is TRBJ1-1; D may be TRBD1 (5 bases). With 2 bases removed from V and 4 bases from J, the gap between germline ends came to 18 bases. This CDR3 spans 16 amino acids. The germline V gene encodes CDR1 SGDLS and CDR2 YYNGEE.

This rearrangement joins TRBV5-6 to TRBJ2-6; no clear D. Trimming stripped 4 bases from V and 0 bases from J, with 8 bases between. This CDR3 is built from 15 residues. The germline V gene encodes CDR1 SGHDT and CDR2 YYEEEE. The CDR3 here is CASSVELSGANVLTF. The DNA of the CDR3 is TGTGCCAGCAGCGTCGAGCTCTCTGGGGCCAACGTCCTGACTTTC.

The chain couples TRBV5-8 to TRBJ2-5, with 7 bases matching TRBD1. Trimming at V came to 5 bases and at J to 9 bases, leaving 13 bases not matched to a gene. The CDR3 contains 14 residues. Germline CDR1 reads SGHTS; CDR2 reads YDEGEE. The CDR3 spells CASSREGSTGAQYF. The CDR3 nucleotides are TGTGCCAGCAGTCGTGAAGGAAGCACAGGGGCCCAGTACTTC. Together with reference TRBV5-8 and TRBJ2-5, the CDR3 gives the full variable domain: EAGVTQSPTHLIKTRGQQATLRCSPISGHTSVYWYQQALGLGLQFLLWYDEGEERNRGNFPPRFSGRQFPNYSSELNVNALELEDSALYLCASSREGSTGAQYFGPGTRLLVL.

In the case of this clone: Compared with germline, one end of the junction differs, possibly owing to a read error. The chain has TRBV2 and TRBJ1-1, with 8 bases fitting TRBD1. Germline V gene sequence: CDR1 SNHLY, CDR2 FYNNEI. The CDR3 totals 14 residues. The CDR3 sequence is CASSTWTGNAEAFF. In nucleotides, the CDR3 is TGTGCCAGCAGCACCTGGACAGGGAACGCTGAAGCTTTCTTT.

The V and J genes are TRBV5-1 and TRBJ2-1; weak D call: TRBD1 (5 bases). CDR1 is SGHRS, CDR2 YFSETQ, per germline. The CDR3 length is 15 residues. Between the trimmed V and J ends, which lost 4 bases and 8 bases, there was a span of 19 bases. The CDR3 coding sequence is TGCGCCAGCAGCGATGACAGATTCCTAGGCGATGAGCAGTTCTTC. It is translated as CASSDDRFLGDEQFF.

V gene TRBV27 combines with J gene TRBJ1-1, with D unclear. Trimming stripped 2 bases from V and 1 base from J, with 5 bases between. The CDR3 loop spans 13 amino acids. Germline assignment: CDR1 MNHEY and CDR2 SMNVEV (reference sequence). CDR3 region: CASSLQENTEAFF. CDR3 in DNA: TGTGCCAGCAGTTTACAGGAGAACACTGAAGCTTTCTTT.

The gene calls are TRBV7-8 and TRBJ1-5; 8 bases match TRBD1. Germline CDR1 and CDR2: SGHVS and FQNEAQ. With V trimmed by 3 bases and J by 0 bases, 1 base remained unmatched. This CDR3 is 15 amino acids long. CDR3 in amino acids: CASSFGQGSNQPQHF. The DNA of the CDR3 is TGTGCCAGCAGCTTTGGACAGGGTAGCAATCAGCCCCAGCATTTT.

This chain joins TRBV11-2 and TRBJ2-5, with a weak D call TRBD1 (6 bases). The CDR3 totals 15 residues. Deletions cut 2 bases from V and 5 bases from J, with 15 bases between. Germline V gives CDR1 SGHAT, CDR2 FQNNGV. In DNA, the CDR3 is TGTGCCAGCAGCTTATCCGACAGGAAGAGGGAGACCCAGTACTTC. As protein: CASSLSDRKRETQYF.

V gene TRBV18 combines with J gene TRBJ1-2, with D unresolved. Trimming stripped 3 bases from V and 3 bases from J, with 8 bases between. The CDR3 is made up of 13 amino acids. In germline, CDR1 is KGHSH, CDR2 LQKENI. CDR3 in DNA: TGTGCCAGCTCACCCGACACCTACTATGGCTACACCTTC. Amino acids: CASSPDTYYGYTF.

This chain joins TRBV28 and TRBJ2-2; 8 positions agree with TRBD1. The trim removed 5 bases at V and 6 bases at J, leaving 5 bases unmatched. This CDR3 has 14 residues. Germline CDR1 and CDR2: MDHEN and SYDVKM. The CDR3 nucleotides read TGTGCCAGCAGTCGGACAGGGCCAGCCGGGGAGCTGTTTTTT. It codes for CASSRTGPAGELFF.

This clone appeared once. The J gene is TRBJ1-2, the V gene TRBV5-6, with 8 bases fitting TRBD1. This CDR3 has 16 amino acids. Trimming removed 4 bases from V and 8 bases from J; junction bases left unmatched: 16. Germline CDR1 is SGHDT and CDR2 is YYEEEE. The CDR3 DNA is TGTGCCAGCAGCCTCAGGGCAGGGGGCGGTGAAGGCGGCTACACCTTC. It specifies CASSLRAGGGEGGYTF.

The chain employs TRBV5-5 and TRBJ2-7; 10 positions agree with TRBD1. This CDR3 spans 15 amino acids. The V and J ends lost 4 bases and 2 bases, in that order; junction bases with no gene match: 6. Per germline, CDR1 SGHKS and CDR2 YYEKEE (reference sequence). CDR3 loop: CASSGGTGVTYEQYF. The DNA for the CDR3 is TGTGCCAGCAGCGGGGGGACAGGGGTCACCTACGAGCAGTACTTC.

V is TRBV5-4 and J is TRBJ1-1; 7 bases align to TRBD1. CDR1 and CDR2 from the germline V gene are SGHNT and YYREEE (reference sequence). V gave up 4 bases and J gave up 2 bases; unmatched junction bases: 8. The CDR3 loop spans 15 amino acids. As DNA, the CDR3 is TGTGCCAGCAGCCCCCCGACAGGGTTCAACACTGAAGCTTTCTTT. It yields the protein CASSPPTGFNTEAFF.

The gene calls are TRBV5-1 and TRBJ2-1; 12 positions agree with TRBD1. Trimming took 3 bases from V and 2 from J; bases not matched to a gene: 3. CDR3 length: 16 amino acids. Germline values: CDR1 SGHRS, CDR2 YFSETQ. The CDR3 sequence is CASSSGTGGAYNEQFF. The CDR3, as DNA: TGCGCCAGCAGCTCAGGGACAGGGGGCGCCTACAATGAGCAGTTCTTC.

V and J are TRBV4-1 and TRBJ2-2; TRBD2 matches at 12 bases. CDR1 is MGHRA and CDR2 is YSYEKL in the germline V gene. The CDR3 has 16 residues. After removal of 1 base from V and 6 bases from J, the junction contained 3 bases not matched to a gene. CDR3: CASSQALAGGAGELFF. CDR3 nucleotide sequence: TGCGCCAGCAGCCAAGCTCTAGCGGGAGGGGCCGGGGAGCTGTTTTTT.

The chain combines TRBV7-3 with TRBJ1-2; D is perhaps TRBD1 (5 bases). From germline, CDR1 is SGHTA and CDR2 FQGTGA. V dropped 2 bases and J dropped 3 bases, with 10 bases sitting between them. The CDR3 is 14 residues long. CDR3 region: CASSLWGTDYGYTF. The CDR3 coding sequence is TGTGCCAGCAGCTTATGGGGGACTGACTATGGCTACACCTTC.

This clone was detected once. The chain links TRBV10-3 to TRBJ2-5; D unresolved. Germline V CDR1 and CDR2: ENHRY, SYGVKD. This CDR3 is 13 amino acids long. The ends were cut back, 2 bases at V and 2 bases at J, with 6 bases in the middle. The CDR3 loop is CAISENSQETQYF. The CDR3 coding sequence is TGTGCCATCAGTGAGAACAGTCAAGAGACCCAGTACTTC.

As DNA, the CDR3 is TGTGCCAGCAGCCCCGGACAGATGAACACTGAAGCTTTCTTT. This sequence encodes CASSPGQMNTEAFF. The chain uses TRBV7-9 and TRBJ1-1; TRBD1 might be the D (6 bases). Germline CDR1 and CDR2: SEHNR and FQNEAQ (reference sequence). This CDR3 spans 14 amino acids. Trimming took 5 bases from V and 0 from J, leaving 10 bases between them.